This entry lists 23 T cell receptor beta chains sequenced from one sample in a study of blood T cell repertoires in COVID-19. Generated by immunoSEQ multiplex PCR, the TCRdb table keeps only in-frame clones and is missing some. This sample has roughly 100,000 clones, with 85% found just once. Sequences were obtained from peripheral blood. These receptors were taken from a man aged 45-65 years with acute or convalescent COVID-19.

V usage is TRBV2 and J usage is TRBJ2-7; perhaps TRBD1 as D (6 bases). This CDR3 region has 12 residues. Per germline, CDR1 SNHLY and CDR2 FYNNEI. Trimming shortened V by 6 bases and J by 6 bases, and 12 bases separated the two germline ends. CDR3 nucleotide sequence: TGTGCCAGCAGCCTTACAGGGTTCGAGCAGTACTTC. Translating gives CASSLTGFEQYF.

This chain links TRBV7-9 with TRBJ1-5, with 7 bases aligning to TRBD1. The CDR3 contains 19 residues. With 1 base clipped from V and 9 bases from J, the junction kept 21 bases outside the gene matches. Per germline, CDR1 SEHNR and CDR2 FQNEAQ (reference sequence). The CDR3 coding sequence is TGTGCCAGCAGCTTAGGTTTAGGAGTCAGGGACAGCAATTTTTGGCCCCAGCATTTT. Its protein is CASSLGLGVRDSNFWPQHF.

The CDR3, as DNA: TGTGCCACCGGACAGGGGGCTTACTACGAGCAGTACTTC. Its translation is CATGQGAYYEQYF. V gene TRBV15 combines with J gene TRBJ2-7; 11 nucleotides match TRBD1. Germline values: CDR1 LNHNV, CDR2 YYDKDF (reference sequence). The trim removed 8 bases at V and 3 bases at J, leaving 3 bases unmatched. CDR3 length: 13 amino acids.

This CDR3 is CASSRRGKGGETQYF. In DNA form, the CDR3 reads TGTGCCAGCAGCCGTAGAGGGAAGGGGGGGGAGACCCAGTACTTC. This chain connects TRBV7-2 to TRBJ2-5; TRBD2 is a possible D gene (7 bases). The CDR3 runs to 15 residues. The V and J ends lost 5 bases and 5 bases respectively, with 18 bases between them. From germline, CDR1 is SGHTA and CDR2 FQGNSA. The variable domain in full, completed from reference TRBV7-2 and TRBJ2-5, reads GAGVSQSPSNKVTEKGKDVELRCDPISGHTALYWYRQSLGQGLEFLIYFQGNSAPDKSGLPSDRFSAERTGGSVSTLTIQRTQQEDSAVYLCASSRRGKGGETQYFGPGTRLLVL.

The V and J genes are TRBV27 and TRBJ2-2; 7 positions agree with TRBD2. Germline lookup yields CDR1 MNHEY and CDR2 SMNVEV (reference sequence). V lost 7 bases and J lost 2; bases outside the gene matches: 7. The CDR3 covers 15 residues. DNA for the CDR3: TGTGCCAGCATCAAAGCGGGACCCAACACCGGGGAGCTGTTTTTT. Translated, it gives CASIKAGPNTGELFF.

The genes are TRBV10-3 and TRBJ1-2; maybe TRBD1 (5 bases). V lost 6 bases and J 6 bases, leaving 20 bases between the germline ends. The germline V gene has CDR1 ENHRY and CDR2 SYGVKD. CDR3 size: 15 residues. The CDR3 loop is CAISSPGKSVDGYTF. In DNA form, the CDR3 reads TGTGCCATCAGCTCCCCAGGGAAGTCGGTGGATGGCTACACCTTC.

The rearrangement uses TRBV7-9 and TRBJ2-1, with D unresolved. V was pared by 1 base and J by 9 bases, with 10 bases between. CDR3 length: 13 amino acids. The V gene's germline CDR1 is SEHNR and CDR2 FQNEAQ (reference sequence). CDR3 amino acids: CASSLEVGGEQFF. The CDR3 DNA reads as TGTGCCAGCAGCTTAGAAGTCGGCGGTGAGCAGTTCTTC.

With respect to this clone: No DNA is shown, since the ends of the CDR3 on it are uncertain; the CDR3 is the one TCRdb lists. J is TRBJ1-6 and V is TRBV5-1; no check of the table's D call, TRBD1, against the DNA was made. 17 amino acids form the CDR3, both terminal residues included. CDR1 is SGHRS, CDR2 YFSETQ, per germline. The CDR3 sequence is CASSLTGVPDYNSPLHF.

The chain is built from TRBV19 and TRBJ2-2; no clear D gene. Per the germline V gene, CDR1 is LNHDA and CDR2 is SQIVND (reference sequence). Trimming pared 5 bases from V and 8 bases from J, leaving 12 bases between. This CDR3 region has 13 residues. CDR3 sequence (DNA): TGTGCCAGTAGTCCGGCTAGTGTTGGGGAGCTGTTTTTT. Translating it yields CASSPASVGELFF. Full variable domain (outside the CDR3, taken from reference TRBV19 and TRBJ2-2): DGGITQSPKYLFRKEGQNVTLSCEQNLNHDAMYWYRQDPGQGLRLIYYSQIVNDFQKGDIAEGYSVSREKKESFPLTVTSAQKNPTAFYLCASSPASVGELFFGEGSRLTVL.

V gene TRBV5-1 combines with J gene TRBJ1-1; D is perhaps TRBD1 (5 bases). Trimming left V 0 bases short and J 4 bases short, with 13 bases between. The germline CDR1 and CDR2 sequences are SGHRS and YFSETQ. CDR3 length equals 15 residues. The CDR3 DNA reads TGCGCCAGCAGCTTGGCCATCTCCGGGGGCACTGAAGCTTTCTTT. This codes for CASSLAISGGTEAFF.

The chain joins TRBV6-2 or TRBV6-3 to TRBJ2-3, with TRBD1 matching 10 bases. CDR1 and CDR2 from the germline V gene are MNHEY and SVGEGT. The trim removed 4 bases at V and 6 bases at J, leaving 4 bases unmatched. The CDR3 extends over 14 amino acids. The CDR3 nucleotides are TGTGCCAGCAGTTCGACAGGGGGCGCGGATACGCAGTATTTT. Protein sequence: CASSSTGGADTQYF.

This chain links TRBV4-1 with TRBJ2-5; 15 bases map to TRBD2. V was pared by 4 bases and J by 2 bases, with 2 bases of the junction left unmatched. CDR3 length equals 16 residues. The germline CDR1 and CDR2 sequences are MGHRA and YSYEKL. CDR3 protein: CASSRGTSGGQETQYF. The CDR3 DNA sequence: TGCGCCAGCAGCCGAGGGACTAGCGGGGGGCAAGAGACCCAGTACTTC.

The chain is built from TRBV19 and TRBJ1-2, with a tentative D call TRBD1 (6 bases). This CDR3 has 13 amino acids. The germline V gene encodes CDR1 LNHDA and CDR2 SQIVND (reference sequence). Trimming removed 9 bases from V and 5 bases from J, with 16 bases in between. The CDR3 reads CASSNGQIYGYTF. In nucleotides, the CDR3 is TGTGCCAGCAGCAATGGACAGATTTATGGCTACACCTTC.

The chain is built from TRBV12-3 or TRBV12-4 and TRBJ1-3; D call uncertain. The CDR3 extends over 13 amino acids. V shed 5 bases and J shed 4 bases, with 9 bases lying between them. As DNA, the CDR3 is TGTGCCAGCAGTCAGACTTTCGGAAACACCATATATTTT. Translated, it gives CASSQTFGNTIYF.

Details on this clone: Other DNA variants within this sample encode the same CDR3. CDR3 loop: CAISDREVSETQYF. CDR3 nucleotides: TGTGCCATCAGTGACAGGGAAGTATCAGAGACCCAGTACTTC. V gene TRBV10-3 combines with J gene TRBJ2-5; D perhaps matches TRBD1 (5 bases). CDR1 and CDR2 (germline): ENHRY, SYGVKD. The CDR3 runs to 14 residues. The V end lost 3 bases, the J end lost 4 bases, and 12 bases lay between the germline ends.

J is TRBJ2-5 and V is TRBV11-2, with 10 bases matching TRBD2. CDR1 and CDR2 (germline): SGHAT, FQNNGV. J lost 1 base, V lost 7 bases, and 15 bases had no gene match. This CDR3 has 18 amino acids. The CDR3 sequence is CASMQRASGSLRQETQYF. CDR3 bases: TGTGCCAGCATGCAAAGGGCTAGCGGGAGCCTTCGCCAAGAGACCCAGTACTTC.

V usage is TRBV19 and J usage is TRBJ1-1; D is unclear. In germline, CDR1 is LNHDA, CDR2 SQIVND (reference sequence). There are 15 residues in the CDR3. V lost 0 bases to trimming and J lost 8 bases, with 16 bases between them. CDR3 region: CASSIDLFPRNEAFF. As DNA, the CDR3 is TGTGCCAGTAGTATAGATCTCTTCCCGAGGAACGAAGCTTTCTTT.

The chain carries TRBV7-3 and TRBJ2-1, with a weak D call TRBD2 (5 bases). Germline CDR1 and CDR2: SGHTA and FQGTGA. Trimming took 2 bases from V and 9 from J, leaving 14 bases between them. CDR3 size: 14 residues. In DNA, the CDR3 is TGTGCCAGCAGCTTAGAGGACGCTAGCTTTGAGCAGTTCTTC. Its protein is CASSLEDASFEQFF.

This chain connects TRBV6-5 to TRBJ2-3; no clear D. Germline V gene sequence: CDR1 MNHEY, CDR2 SVGAGI. The CDR3 sequence is 13 residues long. The ends were cut back, 5 bases at V and 1 base at J, with 7 bases in the middle. As DNA, the CDR3 is TGTGCCAGCAGTAGACTTCGCACAGATACGCAGTATTTT. Encoded protein: CASSRLRTDTQYF.

A few counts support this clone. The chain carries TRBV2 and TRBJ1-3; D gene ambiguous. The CDR3 covers 13 residues. Trimming shortened V by 5 bases and J by 8 bases, and 13 bases separated the two germline ends. The germline V gene has CDR1 SNHLY and CDR2 FYNNEI. CDR3 protein: CASSTGSRDTIYF. Here the CDR3 DNA reads TGTGCCAGCAGTACCGGGAGCCGGGACACCATATATTTT. The entire variable domain, with the rest obtained from reference TRBV2 and TRBJ1-3, is as follows: EPEVTQTPSHQVTQMGQEVILRCVPISNHLYFYWYRQILGQKVEFLVSFYNNEISEKSEIFDDQFSVERPDGSNFTLKIRSTKLEDSAMYFCASSTGSRDTIYFGEGSWLTVV.

The chain combines TRBV5-1 with TRBJ2-2; no clear D gene. The CDR3 totals 16 residues. Germline V gene sequence: CDR1 SGHRS, CDR2 YFSETQ. Trimming took 2 bases from V and 0 from J, leaving 11 bases between them. CDR3 region: CASSLFSESNTGELFF. The CDR3 coding sequence is TGCGCCAGCAGCTTATTCAGCGAATCGAACACCGGGGAGCTGTTTTTT.

The V and J genes are TRBV6-5 and TRBJ2-7; D ambiguous. Germline V gene sequence: CDR1 MNHEY, CDR2 SVGAGI. The CDR3 consists of 15 residues. Trimming cost V 0 bases and J 3 bases, with 12 bases left between them. The CDR3 region is CASSYSVSGFYEQYF. The CDR3 DNA is TGTGCCAGCAGTTACTCTGTGTCCGGGTTCTACGAGCAGTACTTC.

V and J are TRBV9 and TRBJ2-1, with D perhaps matching TRBD1 (6 bases). This CDR3 is 18 amino acids long. Trimming pared 4 bases from V and 4 bases from J, leaving 24 bases between. Germline V gene lookup returns CDR1 SGDLS and CDR2 YYNGEE. In DNA, the CDR3 is TGTGCCAGCAGCACCAGGAGTAGGGGAGCAGGGGATTACAATGAGCAGTTCTTC. Protein product: CASSTRSRGAGDYNEQFF.